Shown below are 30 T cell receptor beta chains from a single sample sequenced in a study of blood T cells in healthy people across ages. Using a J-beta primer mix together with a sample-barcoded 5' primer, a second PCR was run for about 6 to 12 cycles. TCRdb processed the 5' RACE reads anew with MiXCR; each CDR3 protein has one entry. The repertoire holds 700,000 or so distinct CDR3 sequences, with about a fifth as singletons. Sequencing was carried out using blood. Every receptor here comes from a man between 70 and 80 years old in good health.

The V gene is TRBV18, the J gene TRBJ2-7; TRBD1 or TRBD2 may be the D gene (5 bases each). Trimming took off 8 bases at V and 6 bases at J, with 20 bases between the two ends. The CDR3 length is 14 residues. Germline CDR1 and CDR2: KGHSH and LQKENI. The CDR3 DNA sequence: TGTGCCAGCGCAAACCAGGTTCGTGGGGGCGAGCAGTACGTC. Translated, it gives CASANQVRGGEQYV.

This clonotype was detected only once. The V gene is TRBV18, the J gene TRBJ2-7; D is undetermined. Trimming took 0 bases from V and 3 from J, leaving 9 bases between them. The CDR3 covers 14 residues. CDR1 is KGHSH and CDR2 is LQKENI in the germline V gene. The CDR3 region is CASSPPSYLYEQYF. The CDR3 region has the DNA TGTGCCAGCTCACCACCGTCTTACCTCTACGAGCAGTACTTC.

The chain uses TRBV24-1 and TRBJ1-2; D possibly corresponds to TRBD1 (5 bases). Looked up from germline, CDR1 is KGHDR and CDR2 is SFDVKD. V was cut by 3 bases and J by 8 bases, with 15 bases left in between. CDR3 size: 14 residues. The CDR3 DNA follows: TGTGCCACCAGTGATGGGGACCTGCGCGGGGGCTACACCTTC. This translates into CATSDGDLRGGYTF.

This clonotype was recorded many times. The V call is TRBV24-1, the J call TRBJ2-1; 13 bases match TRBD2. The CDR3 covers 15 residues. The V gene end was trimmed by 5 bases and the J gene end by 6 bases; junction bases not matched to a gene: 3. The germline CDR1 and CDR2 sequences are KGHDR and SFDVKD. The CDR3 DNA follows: TGTGCCACCAGTGGGGGGACTAGCGGGATCAATGAGCAGTTCTTC. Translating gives CATSGGTSGINEQFF.

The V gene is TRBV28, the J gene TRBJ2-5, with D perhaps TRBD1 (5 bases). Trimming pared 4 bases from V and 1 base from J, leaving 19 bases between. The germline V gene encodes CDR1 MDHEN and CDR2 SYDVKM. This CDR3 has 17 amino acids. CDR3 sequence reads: CASSSTREKRLQETQYF. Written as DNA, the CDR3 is TGTGCCAGCAGTTCCACCAGGGAAAAGCGACTCCAAGAGACCCAGTACTTC.

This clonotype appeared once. The CDR3 DNA reads TGTGCCGGCAATGGACAGGGGAATCAGCCCCAGCATTTT. Protein sequence: CAGNGQGNQPQHF. The chain carries TRBV2 and TRBJ1-5, with 9 bases identical to TRBD1. With 11 bases clipped from V and 4 bases from J, the junction kept 6 bases outside the gene matches. Germline V CDR1 and CDR2: SNHLY, FYNNEI. CDR3 size: 13 residues.

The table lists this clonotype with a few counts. CDR3: CASASKVGTAYGYTF. DNA for the CDR3: TGTGCCAGCGCCTCTAAGGTCGGGACAGCCTATGGCTACACCTTC. The chain recombines TRBV28 with TRBJ1-2, with 7 bases lining up with TRBD1. CDR3 length: 15 residues. The V gene end was trimmed by 8 bases and the J gene end by 4 bases; junction bases not matched to a gene: 13. Germline values: CDR1 MDHEN, CDR2 SYDVKM.

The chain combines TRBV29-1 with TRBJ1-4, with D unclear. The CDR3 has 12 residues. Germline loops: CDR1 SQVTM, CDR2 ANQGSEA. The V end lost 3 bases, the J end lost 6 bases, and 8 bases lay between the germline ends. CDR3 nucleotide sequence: TGCAGCGTTGAGGGTTGGGATGAAAAACTGTTTTTT. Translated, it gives CSVEGWDEKLFF.

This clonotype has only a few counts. CDR3 nucleotide sequence: TGTGCCAGCTCACTCAAACAGAGGACCGGGGAGCTGTTTTTT. It encodes CASSLKQRTGELFF. The rearrangement joins TRBV18 to TRBJ2-2; no reliable D call. The V gene's germline CDR1 is KGHSH and CDR2 LQKENI. The CDR3 runs 14 residues. Trimming left V 4 bases short and J 5 bases short, with 11 bases between.

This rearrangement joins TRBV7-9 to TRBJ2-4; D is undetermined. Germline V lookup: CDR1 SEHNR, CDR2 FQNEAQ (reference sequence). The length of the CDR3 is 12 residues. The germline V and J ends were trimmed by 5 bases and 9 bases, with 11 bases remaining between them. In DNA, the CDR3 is TGTGCCAGCAGCGCTCAATCGAGCATTCAGTACTTC. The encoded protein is CASSAQSSIQYF.

In DNA form, the CDR3 reads TGTGCCTGGAGTCCGGACAGGGGCGCCTATGGCTACACCTTC. Residues: CAWSPDRGAYGYTF. V gene TRBV30 combines with J gene TRBJ1-2; 9 bases fit TRBD1. The junction had 5 bases not matched to a gene; V was cut back by 2 bases and J by 4 bases. CDR1 is GTSNPN, CDR2 SVGIG, per germline (reference sequence). CDR3 length equals 14 residues.

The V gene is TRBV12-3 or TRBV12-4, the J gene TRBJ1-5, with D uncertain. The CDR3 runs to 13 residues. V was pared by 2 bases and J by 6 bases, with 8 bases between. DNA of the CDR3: TGTGCCAGCAGTTTATTAGAGGGTCAGCCCCAGCATTTT. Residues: CASSLLEGQPQHF.

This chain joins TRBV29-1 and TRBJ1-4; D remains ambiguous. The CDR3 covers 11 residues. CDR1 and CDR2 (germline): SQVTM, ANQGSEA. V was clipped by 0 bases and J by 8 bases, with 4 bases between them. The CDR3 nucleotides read TGCAGCGTTGAAGATGCCGAAAAACTGTTTTTT. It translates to CSVEDAEKLFF.

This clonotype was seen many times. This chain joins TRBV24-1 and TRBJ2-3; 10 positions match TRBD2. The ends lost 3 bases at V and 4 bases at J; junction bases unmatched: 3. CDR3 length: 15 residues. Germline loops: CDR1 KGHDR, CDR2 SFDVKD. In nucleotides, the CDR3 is TGTGCCACCAGTGATAGCGGGACTAGCGCAGATACGCAGTATTTT. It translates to CATSDSGTSADTQYF.

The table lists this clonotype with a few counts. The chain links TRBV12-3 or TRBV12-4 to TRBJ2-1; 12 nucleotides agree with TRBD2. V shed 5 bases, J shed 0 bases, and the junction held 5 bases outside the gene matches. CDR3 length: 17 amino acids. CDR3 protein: CASSPTSGGSSYNEQFF. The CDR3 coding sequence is TGTGCCAGCAGTCCGACTAGCGGGGGAAGCTCCTACAATGAGCAGTTCTTC.

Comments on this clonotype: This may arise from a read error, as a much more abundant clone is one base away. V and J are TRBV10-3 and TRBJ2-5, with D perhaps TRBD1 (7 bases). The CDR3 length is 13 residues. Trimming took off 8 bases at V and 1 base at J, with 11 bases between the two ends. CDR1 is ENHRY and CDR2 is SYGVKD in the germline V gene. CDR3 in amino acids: CAIAGQLQETQYF. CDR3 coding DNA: TGTGCCATCGCGGGACAGCTCCAAGAGACCCAGTACTTC.

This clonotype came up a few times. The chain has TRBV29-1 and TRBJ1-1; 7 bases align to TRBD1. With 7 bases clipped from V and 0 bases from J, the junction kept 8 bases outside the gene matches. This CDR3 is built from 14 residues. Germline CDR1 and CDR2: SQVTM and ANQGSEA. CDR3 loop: CSARRQGLNTEAFF. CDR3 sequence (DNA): TGCAGCGCTCGACGACAGGGACTGAACACTGAAGCTTTCTTT.

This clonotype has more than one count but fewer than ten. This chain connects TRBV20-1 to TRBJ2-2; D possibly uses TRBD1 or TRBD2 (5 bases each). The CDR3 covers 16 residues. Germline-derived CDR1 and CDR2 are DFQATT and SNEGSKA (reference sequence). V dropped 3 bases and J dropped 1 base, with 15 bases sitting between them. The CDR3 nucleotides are TGCAGTGCTAGGGGGACCCCGATATTGAACACCGGGGAGCTGTTTTTT. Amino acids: CSARGTPILNTGELFF.

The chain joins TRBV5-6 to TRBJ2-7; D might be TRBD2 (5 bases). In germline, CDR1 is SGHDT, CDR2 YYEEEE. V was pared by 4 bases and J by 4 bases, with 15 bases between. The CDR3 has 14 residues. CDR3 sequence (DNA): TGTGCCAGCAGCCGATCCGGCCGCGGGTACGAGCAGTACGTC. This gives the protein CASSRSGRGYEQYV.

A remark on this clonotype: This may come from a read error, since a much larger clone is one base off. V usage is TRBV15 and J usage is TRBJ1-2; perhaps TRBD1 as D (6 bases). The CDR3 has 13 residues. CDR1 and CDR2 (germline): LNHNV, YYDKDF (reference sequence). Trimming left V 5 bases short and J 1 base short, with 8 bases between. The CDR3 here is CATSQGNNYGYTF. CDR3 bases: TGTGCCACCAGCCAGGGGAATAACTATGGCTACACCTTC.

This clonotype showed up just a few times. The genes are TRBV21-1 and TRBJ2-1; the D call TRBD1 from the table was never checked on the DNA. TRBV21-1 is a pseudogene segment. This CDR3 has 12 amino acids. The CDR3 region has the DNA TGTGCCAGCAGGACACAGGGGCATGAGCAGTTCTTC. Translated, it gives CASRTQGHEQFF.

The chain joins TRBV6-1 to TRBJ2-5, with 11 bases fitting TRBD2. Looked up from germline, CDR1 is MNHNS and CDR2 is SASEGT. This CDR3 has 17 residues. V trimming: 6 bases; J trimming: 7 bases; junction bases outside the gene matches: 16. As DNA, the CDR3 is TGTGCCAGCAGACCATCCGGGACTAGCGGATCTAGTGGGACCCAGTACTTC. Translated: CASRPSGTSGSSGTQYF.

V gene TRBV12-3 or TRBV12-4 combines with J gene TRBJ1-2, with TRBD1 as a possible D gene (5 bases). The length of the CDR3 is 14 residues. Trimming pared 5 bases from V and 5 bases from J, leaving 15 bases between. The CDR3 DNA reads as TGTGCCAGCAGTCCGCGGACATATTTTTATGGCTACACCTTC. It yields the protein CASSPRTYFYGYTF.

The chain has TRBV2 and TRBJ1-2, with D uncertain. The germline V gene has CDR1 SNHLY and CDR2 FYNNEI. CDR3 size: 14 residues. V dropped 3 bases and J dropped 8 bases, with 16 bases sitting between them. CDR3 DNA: TGTGCCAGCAGTGACGGAGGGATACTTCGCGGCTACACCTTC. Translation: CASSDGGILRGYTF.

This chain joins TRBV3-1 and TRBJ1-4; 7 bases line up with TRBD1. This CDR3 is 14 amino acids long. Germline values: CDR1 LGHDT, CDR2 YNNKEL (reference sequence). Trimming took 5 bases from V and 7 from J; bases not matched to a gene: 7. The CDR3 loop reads CASSTRQGGEKLFF. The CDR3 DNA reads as TGTGCCAGCAGCACCCGACAGGGTGGTGAAAAACTGTTTTTT.

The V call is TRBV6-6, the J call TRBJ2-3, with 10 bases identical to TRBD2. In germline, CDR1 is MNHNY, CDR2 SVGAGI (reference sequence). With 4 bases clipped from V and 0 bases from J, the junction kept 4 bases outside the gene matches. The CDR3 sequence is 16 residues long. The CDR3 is CASSLSGGASTDTQYF. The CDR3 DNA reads TGTGCCAGCAGTTTGAGCGGGGGGGCTAGCACAGATACGCAGTATTTT.

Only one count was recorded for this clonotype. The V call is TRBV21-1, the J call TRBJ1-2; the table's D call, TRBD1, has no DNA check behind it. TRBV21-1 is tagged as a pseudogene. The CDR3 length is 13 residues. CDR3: CANSPGTNYGYTF. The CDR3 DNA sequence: TGTGCCAACAGTCCAGGGACTAACTATGGCTACACCTTC.

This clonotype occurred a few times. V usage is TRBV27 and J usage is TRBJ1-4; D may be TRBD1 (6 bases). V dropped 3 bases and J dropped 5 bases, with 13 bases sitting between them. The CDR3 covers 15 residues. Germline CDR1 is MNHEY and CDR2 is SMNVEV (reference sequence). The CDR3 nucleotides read TGTGCCAGCAGTTTGTGGGGGGCGTCGAATGAAAAACTGTTTTTT. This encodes CASSLWGASNEKLFF.

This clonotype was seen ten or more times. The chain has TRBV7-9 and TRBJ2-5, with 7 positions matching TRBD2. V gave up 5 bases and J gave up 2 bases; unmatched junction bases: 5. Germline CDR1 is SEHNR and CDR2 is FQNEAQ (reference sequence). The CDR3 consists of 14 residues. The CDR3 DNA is TGTGCCAGCAGCCCCCCTAGCGGACAAGAGACCCAGTACTTC. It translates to CASSPPSGQETQYF.

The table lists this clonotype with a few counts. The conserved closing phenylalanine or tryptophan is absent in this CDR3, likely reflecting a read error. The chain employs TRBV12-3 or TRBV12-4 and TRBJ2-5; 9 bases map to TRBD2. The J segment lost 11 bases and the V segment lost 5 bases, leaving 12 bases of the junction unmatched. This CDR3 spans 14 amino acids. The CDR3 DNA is TGTGCCAGCAGTACTTCCGGGACTAGCTTCAAGCAGTACGTC. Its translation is CASSTSGTSFKQYV.